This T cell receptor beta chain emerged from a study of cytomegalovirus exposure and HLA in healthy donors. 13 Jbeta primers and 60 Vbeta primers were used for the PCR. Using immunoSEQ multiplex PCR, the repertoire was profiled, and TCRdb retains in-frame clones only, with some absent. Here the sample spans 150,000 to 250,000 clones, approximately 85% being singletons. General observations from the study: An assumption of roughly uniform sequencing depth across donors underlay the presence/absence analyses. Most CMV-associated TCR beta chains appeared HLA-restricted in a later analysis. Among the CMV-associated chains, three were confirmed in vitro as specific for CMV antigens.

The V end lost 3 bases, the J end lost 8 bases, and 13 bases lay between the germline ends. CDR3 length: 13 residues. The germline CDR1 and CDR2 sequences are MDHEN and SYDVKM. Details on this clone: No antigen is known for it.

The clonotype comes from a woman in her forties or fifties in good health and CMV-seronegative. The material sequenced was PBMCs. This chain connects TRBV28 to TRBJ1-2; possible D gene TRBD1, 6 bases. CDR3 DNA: TGTGCCAGCAGTTTCGCCAGGGGAGACGGCTACACCTTC. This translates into CASSFARGDGYTF.